This T cell receptor beta chain was captured in a study of blood T cell repertoires in COVID-19. About the research overall: T cells, B-cell-depleted T cells, or PBMCs supplied cDNA or gDNA.

Trimming left V 2 bases short and J 7 bases short, with 9 bases between. CDR3 length: 13 amino acids. Looked up from germline, CDR1 is KGHSH and CDR2 is LQKENI. Measured with immunoSEQ multiplex PCR; TCRdb has only the in-frame clones, and not every one. Among about 80,000 clones listed, around 69% were seen once. What was sequenced was peripheral blood. The chain links TRBV18 to TRBJ2-1; D not certain. This TCR was sampled from a man aged 65 to 79 with active or convalescent COVID-19. CDR3 sequence reads: CASSPYTANEQFF. The CDR3 DNA sequence: TGTGCCAGCTCACCATACACAGCAAATGAGCAGTTCTTC.